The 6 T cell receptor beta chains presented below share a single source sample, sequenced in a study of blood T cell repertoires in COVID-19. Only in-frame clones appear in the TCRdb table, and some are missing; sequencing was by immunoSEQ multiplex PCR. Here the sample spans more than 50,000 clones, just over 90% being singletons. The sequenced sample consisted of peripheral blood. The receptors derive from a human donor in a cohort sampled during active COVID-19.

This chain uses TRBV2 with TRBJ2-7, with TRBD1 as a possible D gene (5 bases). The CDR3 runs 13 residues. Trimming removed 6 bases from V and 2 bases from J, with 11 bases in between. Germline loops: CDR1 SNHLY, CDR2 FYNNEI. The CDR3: CASSIGHAYEQYF. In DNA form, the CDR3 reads TGTGCCAGCAGCATCGGACACGCCTACGAGCAGTACTTC.

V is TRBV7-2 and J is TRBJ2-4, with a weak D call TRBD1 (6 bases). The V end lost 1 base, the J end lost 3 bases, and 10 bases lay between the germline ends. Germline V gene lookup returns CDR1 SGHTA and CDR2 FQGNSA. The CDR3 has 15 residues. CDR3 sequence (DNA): TGTGCCAGCAGCTTAGGGGACATACTCAAAAACATTCAGTACTTC. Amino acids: CASSLGDILKNIQYF.

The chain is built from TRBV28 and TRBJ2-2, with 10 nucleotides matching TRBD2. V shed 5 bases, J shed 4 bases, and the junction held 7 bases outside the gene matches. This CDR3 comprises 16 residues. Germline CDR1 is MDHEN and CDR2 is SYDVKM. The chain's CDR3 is CASSTGLAAGTGELFF. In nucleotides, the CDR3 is TGTGCCAGCAGTACCGGACTAGCGGCGGGCACCGGGGAGCTGTTTTTT.

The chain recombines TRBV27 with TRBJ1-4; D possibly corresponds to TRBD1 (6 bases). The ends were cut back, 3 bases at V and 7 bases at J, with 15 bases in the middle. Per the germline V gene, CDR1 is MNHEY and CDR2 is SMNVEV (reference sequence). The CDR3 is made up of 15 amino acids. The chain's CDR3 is CASSFTQGSSEKLFF. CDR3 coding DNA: TGTGCCAGCAGTTTTACACAGGGTTCTAGTGAAAAACTGTTTTTT.

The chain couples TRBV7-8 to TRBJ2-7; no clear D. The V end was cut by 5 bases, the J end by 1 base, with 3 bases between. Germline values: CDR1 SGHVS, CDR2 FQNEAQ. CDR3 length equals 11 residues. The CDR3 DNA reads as TGTGCCAGCAGCCTATCCTACGAGCAGTACTTC. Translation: CASSLSYEQYF.

The DNA for the CDR3 is TGTGCCAGCAGTCCTCACAGCTACCAAGAGACCCAGTACTTC. Amino acids: CASSPHSYQETQYF. The chain combines TRBV28 with TRBJ2-5; D is unresolved. V was pared by 5 bases and J by 0 bases, with 10 bases between. CDR3 size: 14 residues. From germline, CDR1 is MDHEN and CDR2 SYDVKM.